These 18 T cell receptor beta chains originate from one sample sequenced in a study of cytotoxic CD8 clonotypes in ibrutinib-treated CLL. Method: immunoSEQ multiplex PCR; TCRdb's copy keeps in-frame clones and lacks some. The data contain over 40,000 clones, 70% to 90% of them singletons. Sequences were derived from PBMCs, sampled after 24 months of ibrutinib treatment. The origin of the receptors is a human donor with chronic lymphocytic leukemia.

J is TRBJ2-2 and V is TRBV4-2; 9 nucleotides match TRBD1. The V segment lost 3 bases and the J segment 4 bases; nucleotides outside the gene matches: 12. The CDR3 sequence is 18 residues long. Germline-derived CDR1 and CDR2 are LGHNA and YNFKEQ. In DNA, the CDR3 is TGTGCCAGCAGCCAGGTTACAGGGGGCGCTTCGGTCACCGGGGAGCTGTTTTTT. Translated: CASSQVTGGASVTGELFF.

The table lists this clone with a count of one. The CDR3 DNA is TGTGCCAGCAGTGTTGGGATGAGGGGCAGCATTCAGTACTTC. Its translation: CASSVGMRGSIQYF. The chain couples TRBV2 to TRBJ2-4; D may match TRBD1 or TRBD2 (5 bases each). V lost 4 bases to trimming and J lost 9 bases, with 16 bases between them. This CDR3 contains 14 residues. CDR1 SNHLY and CDR2 FYNNEI come from the germline V gene.

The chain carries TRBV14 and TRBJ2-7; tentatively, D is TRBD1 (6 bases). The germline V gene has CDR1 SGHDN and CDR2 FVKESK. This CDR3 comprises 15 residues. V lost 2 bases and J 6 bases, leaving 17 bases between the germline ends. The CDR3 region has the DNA TGTGCCAGCAGCCAACGTGTACAGGGAGCCGTCGAGCAGTACTTC. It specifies CASSQRVQGAVEQYF.

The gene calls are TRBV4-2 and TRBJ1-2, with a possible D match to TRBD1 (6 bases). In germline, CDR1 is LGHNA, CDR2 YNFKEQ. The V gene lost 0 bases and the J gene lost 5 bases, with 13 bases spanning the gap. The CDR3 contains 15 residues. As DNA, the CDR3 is TGTGCCAGCAGCCAAGATCGGGGGGGCCCTTATGGCTACACCTTC. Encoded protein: CASSQDRGGPYGYTF.

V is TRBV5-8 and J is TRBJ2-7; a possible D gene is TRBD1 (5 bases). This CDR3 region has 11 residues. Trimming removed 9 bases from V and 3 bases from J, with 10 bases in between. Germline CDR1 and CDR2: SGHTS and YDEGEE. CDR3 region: CAITRDYEQYF. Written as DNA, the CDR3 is TGTGCCATCACCAGGGACTACGAGCAGTACTTC.

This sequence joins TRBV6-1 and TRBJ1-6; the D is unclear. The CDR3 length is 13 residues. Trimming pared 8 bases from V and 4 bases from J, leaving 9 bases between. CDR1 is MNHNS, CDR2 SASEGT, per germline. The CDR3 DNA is TGTGCCAGCCAGGAGACGTATAATTCACCCCTCCACTTT. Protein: CASQETYNSPLHF.

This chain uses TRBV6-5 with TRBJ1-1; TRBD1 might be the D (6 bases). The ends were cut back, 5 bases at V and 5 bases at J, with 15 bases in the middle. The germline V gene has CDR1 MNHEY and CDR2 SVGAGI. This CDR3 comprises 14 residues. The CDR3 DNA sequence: TGTGCCAGCAGTGCCCGTGCGGGGGCAACTGAAGCTTTCTTT. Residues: CASSARAGATEAFF.

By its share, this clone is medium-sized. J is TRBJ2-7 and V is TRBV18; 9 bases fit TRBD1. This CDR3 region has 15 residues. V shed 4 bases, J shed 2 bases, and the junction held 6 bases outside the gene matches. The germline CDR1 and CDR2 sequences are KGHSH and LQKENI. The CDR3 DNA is TGTGCCAGCTCACTCCGGACAGGGGTACCCTACGAGCAGTACTTC. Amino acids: CASSLRTGVPYEQYF. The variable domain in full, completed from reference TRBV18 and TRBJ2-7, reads NAGVMQNPRHLVRRRGQEARLRCSPMKGHSHVYWYRQLPEEGLKFMVYLQKENIIDESGMPKERFSAEFPKEGPSILRIQQVVRGDSAAYFCASSLRTGVPYEQYFGPGTRLTVT.

Here the CDR3 DNA reads TGCGCCAGCAGCCTGACAGGGCCTGAGGGCTACACCTTC. It specifies CASSLTGPEGYTF. The chain carries TRBV5-1 and TRBJ1-2; 7 positions agree with TRBD1. The germline gives CDR1 SGHRS, CDR2 YFSETQ. The CDR3 extends over 13 amino acids. The V gene end was trimmed by 4 bases and the J gene end by 8 bases; junction bases not matched to a gene: 8.

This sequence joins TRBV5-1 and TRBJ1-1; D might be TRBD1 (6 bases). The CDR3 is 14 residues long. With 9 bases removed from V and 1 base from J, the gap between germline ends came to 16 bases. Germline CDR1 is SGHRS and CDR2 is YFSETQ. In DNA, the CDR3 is TGCGCCACCACTTTAACGACAGGGAACACTGAAGCTTTCTTT. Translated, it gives CATTLTTGNTEAFF.

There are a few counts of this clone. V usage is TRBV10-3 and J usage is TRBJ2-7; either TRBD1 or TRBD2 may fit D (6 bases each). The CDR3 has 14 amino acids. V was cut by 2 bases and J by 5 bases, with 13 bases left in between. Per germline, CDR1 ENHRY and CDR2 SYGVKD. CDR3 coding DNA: TGTGCCATCAGTGAGAGGGGGGATGGGGACGAGCAGTACTTC. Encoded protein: CAISERGDGDEQYF.

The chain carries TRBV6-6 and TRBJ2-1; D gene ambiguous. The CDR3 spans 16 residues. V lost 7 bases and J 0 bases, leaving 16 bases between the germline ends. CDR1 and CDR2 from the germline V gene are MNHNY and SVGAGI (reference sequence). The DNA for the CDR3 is TGTGCCAGCACTCCCAGGACGGGTAGCTCCTACAATGAGCAGTTCTTC. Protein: CASTPRTGSSYNEQFF.

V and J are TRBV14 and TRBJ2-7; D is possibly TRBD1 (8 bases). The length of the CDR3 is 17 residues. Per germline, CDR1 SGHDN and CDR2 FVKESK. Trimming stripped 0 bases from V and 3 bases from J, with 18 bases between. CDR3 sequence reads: CASSQDTLYRGGYEQYF. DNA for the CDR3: TGTGCCAGCAGCCAAGATACCCTTTACAGGGGGGGCTACGAGCAGTACTTC.

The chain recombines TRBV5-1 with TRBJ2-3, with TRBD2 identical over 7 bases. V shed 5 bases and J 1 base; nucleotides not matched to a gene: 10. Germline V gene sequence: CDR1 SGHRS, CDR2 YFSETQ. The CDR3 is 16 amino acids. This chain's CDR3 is CASSPMVAGGTDTQYF. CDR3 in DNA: TGCGCCAGCAGTCCCATGGTGGCGGGAGGCACAGATACGCAGTATTTT.

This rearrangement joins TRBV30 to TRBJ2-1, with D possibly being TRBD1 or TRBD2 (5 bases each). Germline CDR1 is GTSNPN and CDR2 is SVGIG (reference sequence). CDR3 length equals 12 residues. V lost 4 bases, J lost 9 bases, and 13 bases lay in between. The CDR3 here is CAWNSVRGEQFF. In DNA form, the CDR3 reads TGTGCCTGGAATAGCGTTAGGGGTGAGCAGTTCTTC.

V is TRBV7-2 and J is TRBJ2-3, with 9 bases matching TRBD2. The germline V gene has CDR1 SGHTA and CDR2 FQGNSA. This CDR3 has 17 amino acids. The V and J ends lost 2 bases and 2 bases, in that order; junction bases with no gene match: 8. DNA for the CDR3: TGTGCCAGCAGCTTAATTCGGCTAGCGGGGTTCACAGATACGCAGTATTTT. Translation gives CASSLIRLAGFTDTQYF.

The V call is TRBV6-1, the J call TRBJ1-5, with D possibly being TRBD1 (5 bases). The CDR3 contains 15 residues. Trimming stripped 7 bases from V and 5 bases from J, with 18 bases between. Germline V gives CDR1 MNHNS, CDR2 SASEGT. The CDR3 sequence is CASIQWVGVDQPQHF. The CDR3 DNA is TGTGCCAGCATTCAGTGGGTAGGGGTTGATCAGCCCCAGCATTTT.

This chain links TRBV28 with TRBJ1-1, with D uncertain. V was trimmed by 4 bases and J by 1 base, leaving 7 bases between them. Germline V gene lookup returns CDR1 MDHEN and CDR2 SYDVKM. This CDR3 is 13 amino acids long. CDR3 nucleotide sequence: TGTGCCAGCAGTTCTGCAGGGAACACTGAAGCTTTCTTT. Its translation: CASSSAGNTEAFF.